This T cell receptor beta chain was captured in a study of quantifying T cell responses using KT2 cells. Study at large: Reverse transcription used primers in the TCR alpha and beta constant regions. Estimated efficiency of the T4 ligation step was above 9% under optimum conditions.

An oligo carrying a UMI was ligated to the cDNA 3' end. An equimolar mix of RC1.1 and RC1.2 primed the beta chain across TRBC1 and TRBC2. MiXCR, applied by TCRdb to the UMI-ligation and nested PCR reads, yields one record per CDR3 protein. The repertoire holds approximately 43,000 distinct CDR3 sequences, about 18% seen once, with around two fifths in the top ten. This clonotype was counted ten times or more. The TCR comes from a human donor. Sequences were obtained from PBMCs spiked with cells of the T cell clone KT2.

CDR3 protein: CASTTGAGEGQETQYF. The DNA for the CDR3 is TGCGCCAGCACCACCGGGGCAGGGGAAGGCCAAGAGACCCAGTACTTC. V usage is TRBV5-1 and J usage is TRBJ2-5, with D possibly being TRBD1 (6 bases). Per germline, CDR1 SGHRS and CDR2 YFSETQ. CDR3 size: 16 residues. V shed 6 bases and J shed 1 base, with 19 bases lying between them.